This TCR beta chain was recovered during a study of T cell responses to AZD1222 COVID-19 vaccine. Findings and caveats of the study: As reported, nearly half of all spike-specific TCRs target variant regions that are unmutated. Across spike, vaccine-associated CD4 TCRs were found, dominant at 160-218 and 743-854.

This clone has just a few counts. Its antigen is unknown. Between the trimmed V and J ends, which lost 5 bases and 1 base, there was a span of 15 bases. CDR1 is MNHEY, CDR2 SMNVEV, per germline (reference sequence). The CDR3 has 15 residues. Profiled with immunoSEQ multiplex PCR; TCRdb holds only in-frame clones, not every one. The sample lists about 110,000 clones; around 90% were seen once. This chain connects TRBV27 to TRBJ2-7; a possible D gene is TRBD2 (5 bases). The sequences come from peripheral blood, collected on day 0 of AZD1222 vaccination. This TCR derives from an adult in good health. The CDR3 DNA reads TGTGCCAGCAGTGCCTACGGGGAAGGGTCCTACGAGCAGTACTTC. It specifies CASSAYGEGSYEQYF.